The 23 T cell receptor beta chains listed next were all sequenced from one sample in a study of cytotoxic CD8 clonotypes in ibrutinib-treated CLL. Clones were read by immunoSEQ multiplex PCR, and TCRdb kept only the in-frame ones, dropping some. This sample has 270,000 or so clones, with approximately 76% found just once. The sequenced sample was PBMCs, obtained at disease progression, from a patient treated with ibrutinib. The receptors were sampled from a human donor with chronic lymphocytic leukemia.

The chain joins TRBV19 to TRBJ1-1; tentatively, D is TRBD1 (6 bases). Germline V CDR1 and CDR2: LNHDA, SQIVND (reference sequence). The CDR3 extends over 14 amino acids. Trimming took off 4 bases at V and 1 base at J, with 10 bases between the two ends. CDR3 protein: CASSSRGGNTEAFF. The CDR3 DNA follows: TGTGCCAGTAGTAGTCGAGGGGGGAACACTGAAGCTTTCTTT.

The rearrangement joins TRBV5-6 to TRBJ2-5, with 7 bases matching TRBD1. The CDR3 spans 17 residues. J was trimmed by 0 bases and V by 3 bases; bases with no gene match: 11. Germline lookup yields CDR1 SGHDT and CDR2 YYEEEE. CDR3 sequence reads: CASSYVAPGQNQETQYF. The CDR3 DNA reads as TGTGCCAGCAGCTACGTCGCCCCGGGACAGAACCAAGAGACCCAGTACTTC.

The chain has TRBV15 and TRBJ2-5, with D possibly TRBD2 on 7 matching bases. Deletions cut 2 bases from V and 4 bases from J, with 11 bases between. This CDR3 comprises 14 residues. Germline V lookup: CDR1 LNHNV, CDR2 YYDKDF (reference sequence). The CDR3 loop reads CATSRRGAVETQYF. CDR3 coding DNA: TGTGCCACCAGCAGACGGGGGGCCGTAGAGACCCAGTACTTC.

The chain couples TRBV5-6 to TRBJ2-5, with D perhaps TRBD1 (5 bases). V lost 2 bases to trimming and J lost 3 bases, with 14 bases between them. The CDR3 runs to 15 residues. Germline lookup yields CDR1 SGHDT and CDR2 YYEEEE. CDR3 amino acids: CASSFSQGGEETQYF. The CDR3, as DNA: TGTGCCAGCAGCTTTTCCCAGGGTGGAGAAGAGACCCAGTACTTC. The entire variable domain, with the rest obtained from reference TRBV5-6 and TRBJ2-5, is as follows: DAGVTQSPTHLIKTRGQQVTLRCSPKSGHDTVSWYQQALGQGPQFIFQYYEEEERQRGNFPDRFSGHQFPNYSSELNVNALLLGDSALYLCASSFSQGGEETQYFGPGTRLLVL.

This rearrangement joins TRBV11-2 to TRBJ1-5; tentative D call: TRBD1 (5 bases). V gave up 9 bases and J gave up 0 bases, with 27 bases separating them. The CDR3 contains 19 residues. Germline lookup yields CDR1 SGHAT and CDR2 FQNNGV. The CDR3 protein is CARTMQGQSPSYSNQPQHF. The CDR3 DNA sequence: TGTGCCAGGACCATGCAAGGACAATCCCCCAGTTATAGCAATCAGCCCCAGCATTTT.

This sequence joins TRBV6-1 and TRBJ1-2; D gene uncertain. The CDR3 spans 13 residues. The germline CDR1 and CDR2 sequences are MNHNS and SASEGT. V was shortened by 7 bases and J by 6 bases, with 15 bases between the two germline ends. The CDR3 nucleotides are TGTGCCAGCATCGGAGCGACGCCCCATGGCTACACCTTC. It encodes CASIGATPHGYTF.

The rearrangement links TRBV10-3 to TRBJ2-1, with D possibly TRBD2 on 6 matching bases. Germline CDR1 is ENHRY and CDR2 is SYGVKD. The CDR3 totals 15 residues. V dropped 8 bases and J dropped 4 bases, with 18 bases sitting between them. The DNA for the CDR3 is TGTGCCATCGAACCCCCTCAGCGGGCTTACAATGAGCAGTTCTTC. It codes for CAIEPPQRAYNEQFF.

The V gene is TRBV27, the J gene TRBJ2-7; D is ambiguous. CDR1 is MNHEY and CDR2 is SMNVEV in the germline V gene (reference sequence). The ends were cut back, 4 bases at V and 7 bases at J, with 14 bases in the middle. This CDR3 region has 13 residues. For the CDR3, the DNA is TGTGCCAGCAGTTCCACACCTAGAAGGGAGCAGTACTTC. The encoded protein is CASSSTPRREQYF.

The gene calls are TRBV2 and TRBJ2-5; D is ambiguous. This CDR3 comprises 14 residues. Trimming took 4 bases from V and 2 from J, leaving 11 bases between them. Germline-derived CDR1 and CDR2 are SNHLY and FYNNEI. As DNA, the CDR3 is TGTGCCAGCAGTGTGGAGAGCTTACAAGAGACCCAGTACTTC. This gives the protein CASSVESLQETQYF.

The V gene is TRBV4-1, the J gene TRBJ1-2, with 9 bases identical to TRBD1. This CDR3 contains 14 residues. J gave up 7 bases and V 4 bases, and 7 bases lay outside the gene matches. Germline V lookup: CDR1 MGHRA, CDR2 YSYEKL. CDR3 sequence (DNA): TGCGCCAGCAGCCCGGGGACAGGGTTGGGTGGCTACACCTTC. This gives the protein CASSPGTGLGGYTF.

This clone was detected a few times. The V call is TRBV7-9, the J call TRBJ1-5; D is possibly TRBD1 (6 bases). The CDR3 length is 16 residues. With 5 bases removed from V and 6 bases from J, the gap between germline ends came to 20 bases. The germline V gene has CDR1 SEHNR and CDR2 FQNEAQ (reference sequence). The CDR3 loop is CASSPSSWGQGQPQHF. The DNA for the CDR3 is TGTGCCAGCAGCCCCTCGAGTTGGGGGCAAGGTCAGCCCCAGCATTTT.

The V call is TRBV2, the J call TRBJ1-4; a weak D match, TRBD1 (6 bases). Trimming removed 7 bases from V and 5 bases from J, with 11 bases in between. Germline-derived CDR1 and CDR2 are SNHLY and FYNNEI. The CDR3 sequence is 13 residues long. CDR3: CASMTGYNEKLFF. The CDR3 DNA sequence: TGTGCCAGCATGACAGGCTACAATGAAAAACTGTTTTTT.

This clone was seen a handful of times. The chain combines TRBV4-3 with TRBJ2-5; 8 bases align to TRBD1. CDR1 is LGHNA and CDR2 is YSLEER in the germline V gene. J gave up 1 base and V 1 base, and 5 bases lay outside the gene matches. CDR3 length: 16 residues. Here the CDR3 DNA reads TGCGCCAGCAGCCAAGTCGGCCAGGGGGCCCAAGAGACCCAGTACTTC. It encodes CASSQVGQGAQETQYF.

Only a few counts were recorded for this clone. The rearrangement uses TRBV29-1 and TRBJ2-7; the match to TRBD2 covers 7 bases. With 4 bases clipped from V and 7 bases from J, the junction kept 7 bases outside the gene matches. Germline V gene data show CDR1 as SQVTM and CDR2 as ANQGSEA. This CDR3 comprises 12 residues. CDR3 nucleotides: TGCAGCGTTGGGGAGGGAGCGGGAGAGCAGTACTTC. Amino acids: CSVGEGAGEQYF.

The V call is TRBV6-6, the J call TRBJ2-5, with 9 bases fitting TRBD1. J was trimmed by 7 bases and V by 2 bases; bases with no gene match: 11. This CDR3 has 16 residues. CDR1 is MNHNY, CDR2 SVGAGI, per germline (reference sequence). CDR3 sequence: CASSYPGTGTSGTQYF. The DNA for the CDR3 is TGTGCCAGCAGTTACCCTGGGACAGGGACTTCAGGGACCCAGTACTTC.

The CDR3 DNA is TGCGCCAGCAAGACAGTTCCCCTGAACACTGAAGCTTTCTTT. This codes for CASKTVPLNTEAFF. The chain has TRBV5-1 and TRBJ1-1, with D possibly TRBD1 on 5 matching bases. CDR1 is SGHRS and CDR2 is YFSETQ in the germline V gene. Deletions cut 6 bases from V and 0 bases from J, with 12 bases between. The CDR3 extends over 14 amino acids.

The rearrangement links TRBV18 to TRBJ1-3; 9 nucleotides match TRBD1. The CDR3 consists of 18 residues. In germline, CDR1 is KGHSH, CDR2 LQKENI. V lost 1 base to trimming and J lost 0 bases; unmatched junction nucleotides: 7. In nucleotides, the CDR3 is TGTGCCAGCTCACCACGGGACAGGGTAGCTTTCTCTGGAAACACCATATATTTT. This translates into CASSPRDRVAFSGNTIYF.

This clone showed up just a few times. The rearrangement uses TRBV7-9 and TRBJ2-1; D is undetermined. Germline CDR1 reads SEHNR; CDR2 reads FQNEAQ (reference sequence). Trimming took 1 base from V and 8 from J, leaving 15 bases between them. The CDR3 is made up of 15 amino acids. The DNA of the CDR3 is TGTGCCAGCAGCTTAGTAAGGCCACCTCTCGATGAGCAGTTCTTC. It codes for CASSLVRPPLDEQFF.

The gene calls are TRBV4-3 and TRBJ1-1; the D gene is possibly TRBD1 (6 bases). The CDR3 spans 15 residues. The ends were cut back, 3 bases at V and 4 bases at J, with 15 bases in the middle. CDR1 LGHNA and CDR2 YSLEER come from the germline V gene. CDR3 loop: CASSHQHPQGTEAFF. The CDR3 bases are TGCGCCAGCAGCCACCAACACCCACAGGGCACTGAAGCTTTCTTT.

The chain links TRBV4-1 to TRBJ2-1; 9 nucleotides agree with TRBD1. This CDR3 has 17 amino acids. J gave up 7 bases and V 0 bases, and 10 bases lay outside the gene matches. The germline V gene has CDR1 MGHRA and CDR2 YSYEKL. The CDR3 is CASSQDLGGQGVNEQFF. CDR3 nucleotide sequence: TGCGCCAGCAGCCAAGATTTGGGGGGACAGGGTGTAAATGAGCAGTTCTTC.

This clone was recorded once. This rearrangement joins TRBV5-1 to TRBJ2-2; 7 bases agree with TRBD1. Per the germline V gene, CDR1 is SGHRS and CDR2 is YFSETQ. V dropped 4 bases and J dropped 2; count of bases not matched to a gene: 8. The CDR3 runs to 16 residues. The CDR3 nucleotides are TGCGCCAGCAGCCTAATAGACAGGGCAAACACCGGGGAGCTGTTTTTT. Protein sequence: CASSLIDRANTGELFF.

The gene calls are TRBV28 and TRBJ2-7; TRBD1 matches 8 bases. CDR1 and CDR2 from the germline V gene are MDHEN and SYDVKM. The CDR3 loop spans 19 amino acids. The ends lost 4 bases at V and 3 bases at J; junction bases unmatched: 20. The DNA for the CDR3 is TGTGCCAGCAGTTCTACGACAGGGGCCGTTTTGCGGGACATCTACGAGCAGTACTTC. This codes for CASSSTTGAVLRDIYEQYF. The complete variable domain, with remaining parts taken from reference TRBV28 and TRBJ2-7, reads DVKVTQSSRYLVKRTGEKVFLECVQDMDHENMFWYRQDPGLGLRLIYFSYDVKMKEKGDIPEGYSVSREKKERFSLILESASTNQTSMYLCASSSTTGAVLRDIYEQYFGPGTRLTVT.

The chain has TRBV27 and TRBJ2-7, with 12 nucleotides matching TRBD2. Trimming cost V 5 bases and J 4 bases; bases outside gene matches: 6. CDR3 length equals 15 residues. Germline V gene lookup returns CDR1 MNHEY and CDR2 SMNVEV (reference sequence). CDR3 sequence reads: CASSMTSGSWYEQYF. CDR3 DNA: TGTGCCAGCAGTATGACTAGCGGGAGTTGGTACGAGCAGTACTTC.